This T cell receptor (beta chain) was profiled in a study of post-analysis software for immune sequencing data. Study-level results: Significantly lower normalized Chao1 diversity was seen in multiple sclerosis patients than in controls.

A remark on this clonotype: Its antigen is as yet unknown.

Each TCR beta cDNA library carried unique molecular identifiers. TCRdb used MiXCR to reprocess the PCR reads, holding one entry per CDR3 protein. The sample records about 430,000 distinct CDR3 sequences, 30% to 40% being singletons. The sequence derives from a girl aged 2-10 years with multiple sclerosis. The sample comprised blood.

The CDR3 protein is CASKVGAAGANVLTF. CDR3 DNA: TGTGCCAGCAAAGTGGGGGCGGCGGGGGCCAACGTCCTGACTTTC. J is TRBJ2-6 and V is TRBV6-5; D possibly corresponds to TRBD1 (6 bases). CDR1 and CDR2 (germline): MNHEY, SVGAGI. The germline V and J ends were trimmed by 7 bases and 4 bases, with 14 bases remaining between them. The CDR3 is 15 amino acids.